The 23 T cell receptor beta chains below all came from one sample that was sequenced in a study of beta chain features in type 1 diabetes. Isolated RNA was reverse transcribed in full, so expressed TCRB transcripts were sequenced. Repertoires were generated with immunoSEQ multiplex PCR, while TCRdb's copy carries only in-frame clones and drops some. The sample has 350,000 or so clones; about 18% are singletons. The sequencing sample was made of naive CD4+ T cells from blood. All receptors come from a woman younger than 35 in good health.

The J gene is TRBJ2-1, the V gene TRBV27, with 7 bases identical to TRBD2. Germline assignment: CDR1 MNHEY and CDR2 SMNVEV (reference sequence). The V gene end was trimmed by 11 bases and the J gene end by 3 bases; junction bases not matched to a gene: 4. The CDR3 runs 12 residues. CDR3 loop: CASTSLYNEQFF. The CDR3 nucleotides read TGTGCCTCGACTAGCCTCTACAATGAGCAGTTCTTC.

This clone was seen more than once but under ten times. The J gene is TRBJ2-5, the V gene TRBV29-1; TRBD1 might be the D (6 bases). This CDR3 region has 13 residues. V was clipped by 6 bases and J by 5 bases, with 16 bases between them. In germline, CDR1 is SQVTM, CDR2 ANQGSEA. CDR3 sequence: CSVDSRVWETQYF. The CDR3 DNA is TGCAGCGTGGACAGTCGGGTGTGGGAGACCCAGTACTTC. Filled out from reference TRBV29-1 and TRBJ2-5, the complete variable domain reads SAVISQKPSRDICQRGTSLTIQCQVDSQVTMMFWYRQQPGQSLTLIATANQGSEATYESGFVIDKFPISRPNLTFSTLTVSNMSPEDSSIYLCSVDSRVWETQYFGPGTRLLVL.

This clone was counted only a few times. The V and J genes are TRBV6-5 and TRBJ2-7, with D perhaps matching TRBD2 (5 bases). The V gene's germline CDR1 is MNHEY and CDR2 SVGAGI. The CDR3 has 11 residues. Trimming took off 6 bases at V and 6 bases at J, with 9 bases between the two ends. CDR3 DNA: TGTGCCAGCAGGAGCACTAGCGAGCAGTACTTC. Translation gives CASRSTSEQYF.

Only a few counts were recorded for this clone. The chain carries TRBV7-6 and TRBJ1-1; possible D gene TRBD1, 6 bases. V gave up 2 bases and J gave up 1 base, with 8 bases separating them. From germline, CDR1 is SGHVS and CDR2 FNYEAQ. The CDR3 length is 14 residues. The CDR3 nucleotides read TGTGCCAGCAGCTTACAGGGGACGAACACTGAAGCTTTCTTT. Protein: CASSLQGTNTEAFF.

This clone has a handful of counts. The rearrangement links TRBV14 to TRBJ2-7; TRBD1 agrees at 7 bases. The V segment lost 0 bases and the J segment 1 base; nucleotides outside the gene matches: 3. This CDR3 has 15 residues. In germline, CDR1 is SGHDN, CDR2 FVKESK. Written as DNA, the CDR3 is TGTGCCAGCAGCCAAGATGGGGACAGATCCTACGAGCAGTACTTC. Its protein is CASSQDGDRSYEQYF.

This clone has a handful of counts. The chain joins TRBV5-1 to TRBJ1-1, with D possibly TRBD1 on 5 matching bases. The CDR3 totals 13 residues. Per germline, CDR1 SGHRS and CDR2 YFSETQ. V lost 4 bases to trimming and J lost 6 bases, with 13 bases between them. The CDR3 sequence is CASSKTTEAEAFF. CDR3 coding DNA: TGCGCCAGCAGCAAGACGACAGAGGCTGAAGCTTTCTTT.

V usage is TRBV19 and J usage is TRBJ1-4; TRBD1 agrees at 9 bases. V dropped 4 bases and J dropped 8; count of bases not matched to a gene: 8. CDR3 length: 15 residues. CDR1 is LNHDA, CDR2 SQIVND, per germline (reference sequence). The CDR3 region has the DNA TGTGCCAGTAGTACCATGGGACAGGGTGGAGAAAAACTGTTTTTT. Translation: CASSTMGQGGEKLFF. The whole variable domain, remainder taken from reference TRBV19 and TRBJ1-4, is DGGITQSPKYLFRKEGQNVTLSCEQNLNHDAMYWYRQDPGQGLRLIYYSQIVNDFQKGDIAEGYSVSREKKESFPLTVTSAQKNPTAFYLCASSTMGQGGEKLFFGSGTQLSVL.

The rearrangement links TRBV10-1 to TRBJ1-1; no firm D call. This CDR3 spans 12 amino acids. V lost 5 bases and J lost 4, with 8 bases in between. Germline-derived CDR1 and CDR2 are WNHNN and SYGVQD (reference sequence). In DNA, the CDR3 is TGCGCCAGCAGTTCTACCGGCACTGAAGCTTTCTTT. It is translated as CASSSTGTEAFF.

This clone occurred a few times. The rearrangement joins TRBV4-3 to TRBJ2-3; 11 positions agree with TRBD2. Trimming took 2 bases from V and 9 from J; bases not matched to a gene: 7. Germline assignment: CDR1 LGHNA and CDR2 YSLEER. This CDR3 has 15 amino acids. CDR3 region: CASSQFLAGGETQYF. The CDR3 nucleotides read TGCGCCAGCAGCCAATTTCTAGCGGGGGGCGAGACGCAGTATTTT.

V gene TRBV7-3 combines with J gene TRBJ2-1; 9 nucleotides match TRBD1. This CDR3 is built from 16 residues. From germline, CDR1 is SGHTA and CDR2 FQGTGA. V was clipped by 2 bases and J by 4 bases; unmatched bases: 6. Here the CDR3 reads CASSLWGTGNYNEQFF. The DNA of the CDR3 is TGTGCCAGCAGCTTATGGGGGACAGGGAATTACAATGAGCAGTTCTTC.

The chain is built from TRBV5-4 and TRBJ1-2, with 7 bases identical to TRBD1. The germline CDR1 and CDR2 sequences are SGHNT and YYREEE (reference sequence). CDR3 size: 17 residues. Trimming removed 4 bases from V and 7 bases from J; junction bases left unmatched: 19. The CDR3: CASSHLPRETGFGGYTF. CDR3 coding DNA: TGTGCCAGCAGCCACCTCCCCCGGGAGACAGGGTTTGGTGGCTACACCTTC.

This clone was detected a few times. This chain joins TRBV9 and TRBJ1-3; TRBD1 aligns across 8 bases. Trimming took 4 bases from V and 4 from J; bases not matched to a gene: 4. Germline V CDR1 and CDR2: SGDLS, YYNGEE. CDR3 length: 14 amino acids. CDR3 sequence (DNA): TGTGCCAGCAGCCCTCAGGGGGCCGGAAACACCATATATTTT. This encodes CASSPQGAGNTIYF.

This clone has just a few counts. This chain connects TRBV9 to TRBJ2-3, with 11 bases matching TRBD2. The germline gives CDR1 SGDLS, CDR2 YYNGEE. The V gene end was trimmed by 10 bases and the J gene end by 3 bases; junction bases not matched to a gene: 10. CDR3 length: 15 residues. The CDR3: CAGASGTSGTDTQYF. CDR3 in DNA: TGTGCCGGAGCCTCGGGGACTAGCGGAACAGATACGCAGTATTTT.

CDR3 amino acids: CASSFIETSNNEQFF. CDR3 bases: TGTGCCAGCAGTTTCATCGAGACTAGTAACAATGAGCAGTTCTTC. This chain links TRBV28 with TRBJ2-1, with D perhaps matching TRBD2 (6 bases). V gave up 3 bases and J gave up 5 bases, with 14 bases separating them. The CDR3 spans 15 residues. Looked up from germline, CDR1 is MDHEN and CDR2 is SYDVKM. Full variable domain (remainder filled in from reference TRBV28 and TRBJ2-1): DVKVTQSSRYLVKRTGEKVFLECVQDMDHENMFWYRQDPGLGLRLIYFSYDVKMKEKGDIPEGYSVSREKKERFSLILESASTNQTSMYLCASSFIETSNNEQFFGPGTRLTVL.

This clone was seen repeatedly, ten times or more. This chain connects TRBV7-9 to TRBJ2-3; D is unresolved. Germline assignment: CDR1 SEHNR and CDR2 FQNEAQ (reference sequence). This CDR3 comprises 12 residues. Trimming took 5 bases from V and 2 from J, leaving 5 bases between them. The CDR3 coding sequence is TGTGCCAGCAGCCCCATCACAGATACGCAGTATTTT. Residues: CASSPITDTQYF.

This rearrangement joins TRBV9 to TRBJ1-2, with 9 bases aligning to TRBD1. In germline, CDR1 is SGDLS, CDR2 YYNGEE. The V segment lost 0 bases and the J segment 7 bases; nucleotides outside the gene matches: 7. The CDR3 extends over 15 amino acids. The CDR3 is CASSVGTGASPGYTF. The CDR3 DNA sequence: TGTGCCAGCAGCGTAGGGACAGGGGCGTCGCCTGGCTACACCTTC.

In its sample, this clone was seen a few times. The rearrangement links TRBV11-2 to TRBJ1-2; 8 nucleotides match TRBD1. The V gene's germline CDR1 is SGHAT and CDR2 FQNNGV. The length of the CDR3 is 17 residues. V dropped 5 bases and J dropped 3; count of bases not matched to a gene: 14. As DNA, the CDR3 is TGTGCCAGCAGCGCCGGAATAGGACAGGGATCTGACTATGGCTACACCTTC. Translated: CASSAGIGQGSDYGYTF.

This clone was observed a handful of times. The chain joins TRBV9 to TRBJ2-1, with TRBD2 identical over 9 bases. The CDR3 spans 19 residues. V gave up 0 bases and J gave up 0 bases; unmatched junction bases: 10. From germline, CDR1 is SGDLS and CDR2 YYNGEE. This CDR3 reads CASSVAIAGASNSYNEQFF. The DNA for the CDR3 is TGTGCCAGCAGCGTAGCTATAGCGGGGGCCTCAAACTCCTACAATGAGCAGTTCTTC.

This clone was observed a few times. The rearrangement uses TRBV5-1 and TRBJ1-1; D is perhaps TRBD1 (6 bases). Germline V gene data show CDR1 as SGHRS and CDR2 as YFSETQ. Trimming took off 1 base at V and 3 bases at J, with 10 bases between the two ends. The CDR3 consists of 14 residues. The CDR3 nucleotides are TGCGCCAGCAGCTTGAATGCAGGGGACACTGAAGCTTTCTTT. It yields the protein CASSLNAGDTEAFF. Complete variable domain (other parts from reference TRBV5-1 and TRBJ1-1): KAGVTQTPRYLIKTRGQQVTLSCSPISGHRSVSWYQQTPGQGLQFLFEYFSETQRNKGNFPGRFSGRQFSNSRSEMNVSTLELGDSALYLCASSLNAGDTEAFFGQGTRLTVV.

This clone was counted only a few times. The chain uses TRBV25-1 and TRBJ2-1; 9 nucleotides align to TRBD2. Germline V CDR1 and CDR2: MGHDK, SYGVNS. The V segment lost 5 bases and the J segment 6 bases; nucleotides outside the gene matches: 5. The CDR3 runs to 14 residues. The CDR3: CASSSSGRSNEQFF. The CDR3 DNA follows: TGTGCCAGCAGTAGTAGCGGGAGAAGCAATGAGCAGTTCTTC.

V and J are TRBV7-2 and TRBJ1-1; 9 bases are shared with TRBD1. V trimming: 1 base; J trimming: 11 bases; junction bases outside the gene matches: 5. The CDR3 spans 13 residues. Per germline, CDR1 SGHTA and CDR2 FQGNSA. The CDR3, as DNA: TGTGCCAGCAGCTTAGACAGGGGGCGCGGGGCTTTCTTT. Translation: CASSLDRGRGAFF.

This clone was seen more than once but under ten times. V is TRBV10-3 and J is TRBJ2-3, with 11 bases aligning to TRBD1. The CDR3 sequence is 16 residues long. V shed 2 bases, J shed 3 bases, and the junction held 4 bases outside the gene matches. Germline V gives CDR1 ENHRY, CDR2 SYGVKD. The CDR3 sequence: CAISETGTGGTDTQYF. In DNA, the CDR3 is TGTGCCATCAGTGAGACGGGGACAGGGGGGACAGATACGCAGTATTTT.

The sample holds a few counts of this clone. The genes are TRBV4-1 and TRBJ2-5; tentatively, D is TRBD1 (5 bases). This CDR3 comprises 13 residues. With 5 bases removed from V and 4 bases from J, the gap between germline ends came to 11 bases. Germline CDR1 MGHRA, CDR2 YSYEKL. The CDR3 region is CASSTRQLETQYF. The DNA of the CDR3 is TGCGCCAGCAGCACAAGACAGTTAGAGACCCAGTACTTC.